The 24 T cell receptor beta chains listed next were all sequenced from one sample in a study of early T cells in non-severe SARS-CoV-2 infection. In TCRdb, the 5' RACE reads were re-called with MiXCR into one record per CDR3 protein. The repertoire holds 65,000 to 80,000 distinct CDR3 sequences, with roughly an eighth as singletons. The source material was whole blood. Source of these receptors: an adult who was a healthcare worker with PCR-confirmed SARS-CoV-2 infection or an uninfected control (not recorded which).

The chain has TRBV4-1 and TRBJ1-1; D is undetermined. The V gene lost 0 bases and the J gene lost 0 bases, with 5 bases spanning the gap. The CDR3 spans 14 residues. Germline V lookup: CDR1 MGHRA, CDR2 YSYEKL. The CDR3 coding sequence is TGCGCCAGCAGCCAAGAAGGCGTGAACACTGAAGCTTTCTTT. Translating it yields CASSQEGVNTEAFF.

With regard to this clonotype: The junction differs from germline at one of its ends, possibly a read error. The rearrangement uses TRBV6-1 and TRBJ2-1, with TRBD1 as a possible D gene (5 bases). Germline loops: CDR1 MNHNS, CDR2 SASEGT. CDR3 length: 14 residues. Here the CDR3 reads CASREGHPDNEQFF. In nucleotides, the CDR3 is TGTGCCAGCAGAGAAGGACACCCGGACAATGAGCAGTTCTTC.

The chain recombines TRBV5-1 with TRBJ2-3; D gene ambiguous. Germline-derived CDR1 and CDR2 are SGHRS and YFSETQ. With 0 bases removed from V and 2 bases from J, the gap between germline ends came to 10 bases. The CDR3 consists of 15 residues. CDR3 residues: CASSLGDAITDTQYF. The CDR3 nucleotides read TGCGCCAGCAGCTTGGGAGACGCAATCACAGATACGCAGTATTTT.

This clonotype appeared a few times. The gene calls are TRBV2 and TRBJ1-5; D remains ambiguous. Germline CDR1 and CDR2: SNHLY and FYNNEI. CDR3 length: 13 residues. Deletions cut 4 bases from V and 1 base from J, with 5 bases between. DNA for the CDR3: TGTGCCAGCAGTGGACGGAGCAATCAGCCCCAGCATTTT. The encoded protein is CASSGRSNQPQHF.

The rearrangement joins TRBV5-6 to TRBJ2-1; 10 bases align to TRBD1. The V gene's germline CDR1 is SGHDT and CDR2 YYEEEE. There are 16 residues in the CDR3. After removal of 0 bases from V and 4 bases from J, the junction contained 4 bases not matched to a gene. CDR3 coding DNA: TGTGCCAGCAGCTTGGAGGGGGACAGGGGTTACAATGAGCAGTTCTTC. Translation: CASSLEGDRGYNEQFF. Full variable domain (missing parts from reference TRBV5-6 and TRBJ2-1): DAGVTQSPTHLIKTRGQQVTLRCSPKSGHDTVSWYQQALGQGPQFIFQYYEEEERQRGNFPDRFSGHQFPNYSSELNVNALLLGDSALYLCASSLEGDRGYNEQFFGPGTRLTVL.

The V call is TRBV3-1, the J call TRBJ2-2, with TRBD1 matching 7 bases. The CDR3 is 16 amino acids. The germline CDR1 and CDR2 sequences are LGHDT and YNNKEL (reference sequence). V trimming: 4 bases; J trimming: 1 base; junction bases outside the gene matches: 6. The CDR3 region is CASSPRRQGNTGELFF. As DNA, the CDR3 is TGTGCCAGCAGCCCTCGGCGACAGGGGAACACCGGGGAGCTGTTTTTT.

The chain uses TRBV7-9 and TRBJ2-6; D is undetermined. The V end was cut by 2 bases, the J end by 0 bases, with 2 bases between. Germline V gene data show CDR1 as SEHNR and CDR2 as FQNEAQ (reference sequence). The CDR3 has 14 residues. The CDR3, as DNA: TGTGCCAGCAGCTTAAACTCTGGGGCCAACGTCCTGACTTTC. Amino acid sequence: CASSLNSGANVLTF.

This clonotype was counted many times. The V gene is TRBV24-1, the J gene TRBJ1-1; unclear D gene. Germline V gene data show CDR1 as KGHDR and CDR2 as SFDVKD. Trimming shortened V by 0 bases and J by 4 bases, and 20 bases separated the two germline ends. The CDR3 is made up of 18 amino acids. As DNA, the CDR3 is TGTGCCACCAGTGATTTGTCGACGGGCGTAACAGATGGCACTGAAGCTTTCTTT. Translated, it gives CATSDLSTGVTDGTEAFF.

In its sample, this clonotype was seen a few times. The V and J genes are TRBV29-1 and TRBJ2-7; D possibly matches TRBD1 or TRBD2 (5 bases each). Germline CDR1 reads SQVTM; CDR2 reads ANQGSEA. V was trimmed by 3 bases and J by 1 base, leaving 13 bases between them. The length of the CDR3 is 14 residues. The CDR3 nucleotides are TGCAGCGTTGAGTTTTCTGGGGGTTCCTACGAGCAGTACTTC. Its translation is CSVEFSGGSYEQYF.

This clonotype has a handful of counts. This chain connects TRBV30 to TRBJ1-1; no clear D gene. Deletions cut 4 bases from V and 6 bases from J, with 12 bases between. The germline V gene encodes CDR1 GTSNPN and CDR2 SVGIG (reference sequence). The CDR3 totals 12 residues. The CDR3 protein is CAWMTRAAEAFF. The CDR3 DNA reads TGTGCCTGGATGACGCGGGCAGCTGAAGCTTTCTTT.

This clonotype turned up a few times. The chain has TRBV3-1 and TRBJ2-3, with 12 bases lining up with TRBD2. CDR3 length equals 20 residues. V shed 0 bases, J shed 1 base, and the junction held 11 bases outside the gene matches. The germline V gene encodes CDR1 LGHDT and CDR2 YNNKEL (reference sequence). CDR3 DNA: TGTGCCAGCAGCCAAGAAACTAGCGGGGGGCTCGCGGGAGGCACAGATACGCAGTATTTT. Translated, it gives CASSQETSGGLAGGTDTQYF.

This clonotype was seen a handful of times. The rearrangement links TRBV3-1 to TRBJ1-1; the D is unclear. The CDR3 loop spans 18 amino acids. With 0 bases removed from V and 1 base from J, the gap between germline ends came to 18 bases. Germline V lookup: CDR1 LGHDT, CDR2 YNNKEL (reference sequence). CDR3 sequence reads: CASSQDLRVGSENTEAFF. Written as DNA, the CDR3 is TGTGCCAGCAGCCAAGATCTAAGGGTGGGCAGCGAGAACACTGAAGCTTTCTTT. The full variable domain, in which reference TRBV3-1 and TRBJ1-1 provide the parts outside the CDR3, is DTAVSQTPKYLVTQMGNDKSIKCEQNLGHDTMYWYKQDSKKFLKIMFSYNNKELIINETVPNRFSPKSPDKAHLNLHINSLELGDSAVYFCASSQDLRVGSENTEAFFGQGTRLTVV.

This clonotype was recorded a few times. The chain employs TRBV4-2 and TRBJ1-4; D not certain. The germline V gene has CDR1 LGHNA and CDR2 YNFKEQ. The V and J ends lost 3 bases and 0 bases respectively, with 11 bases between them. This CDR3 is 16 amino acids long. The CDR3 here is CASSQDGSATNEKLFF. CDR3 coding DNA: TGTGCCAGCAGCCAGGATGGCTCAGCAACTAATGAAAAACTGTTTTTT.

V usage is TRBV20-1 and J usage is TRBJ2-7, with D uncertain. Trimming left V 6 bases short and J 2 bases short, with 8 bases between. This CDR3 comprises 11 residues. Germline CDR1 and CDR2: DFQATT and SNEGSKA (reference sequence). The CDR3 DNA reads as TGCAGTGCCCTCCTAGCCTACGAGCAGTACTTC. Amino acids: CSALLAYEQYF.

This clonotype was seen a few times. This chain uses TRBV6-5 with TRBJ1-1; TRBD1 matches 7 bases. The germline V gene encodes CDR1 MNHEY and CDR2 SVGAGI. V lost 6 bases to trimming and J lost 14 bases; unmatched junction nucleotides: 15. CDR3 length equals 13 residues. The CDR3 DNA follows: TGTGCCAGCAGAGAGGGGACAGTGAGACCGCCGTTCTTT. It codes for CASREGTVRPPFF.

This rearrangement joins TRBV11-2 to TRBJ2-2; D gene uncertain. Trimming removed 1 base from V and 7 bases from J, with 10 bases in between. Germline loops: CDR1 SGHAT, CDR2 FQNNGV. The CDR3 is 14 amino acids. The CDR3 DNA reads TGTGCCAGCAGCTTAGTATCAAGGATCGGGGAGCTGTTTTTT. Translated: CASSLVSRIGELFF.

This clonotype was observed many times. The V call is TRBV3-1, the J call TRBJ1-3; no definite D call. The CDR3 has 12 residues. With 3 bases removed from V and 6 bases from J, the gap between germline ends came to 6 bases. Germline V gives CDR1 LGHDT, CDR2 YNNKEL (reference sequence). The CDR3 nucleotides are TGTGCCAGCAGCCACCCCGAAAACACCATATATTTT. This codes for CASSHPENTIYF.

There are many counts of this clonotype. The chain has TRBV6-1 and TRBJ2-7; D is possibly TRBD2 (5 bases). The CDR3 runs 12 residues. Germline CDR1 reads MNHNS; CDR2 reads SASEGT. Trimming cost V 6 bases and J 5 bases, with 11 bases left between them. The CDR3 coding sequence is TGTGCCAGCAGACTAGGGTTGGACGAGCAGTACTTC. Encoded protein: CASRLGLDEQYF.

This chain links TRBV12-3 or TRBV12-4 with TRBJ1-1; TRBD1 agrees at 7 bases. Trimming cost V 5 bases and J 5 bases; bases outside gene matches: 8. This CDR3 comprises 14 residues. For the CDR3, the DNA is TGTGCCAGCAGTGCGAACAGGGGTTATACTGAAGCTTTCTTT. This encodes CASSANRGYTEAFF.

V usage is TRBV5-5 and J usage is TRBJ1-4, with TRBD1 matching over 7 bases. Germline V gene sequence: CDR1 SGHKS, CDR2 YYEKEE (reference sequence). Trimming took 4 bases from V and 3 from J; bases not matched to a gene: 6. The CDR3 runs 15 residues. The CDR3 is CASSPWDSPNEKLFF. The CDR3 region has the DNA TGTGCCAGCAGCCCATGGGACAGTCCTAATGAAAAACTGTTTTTT.

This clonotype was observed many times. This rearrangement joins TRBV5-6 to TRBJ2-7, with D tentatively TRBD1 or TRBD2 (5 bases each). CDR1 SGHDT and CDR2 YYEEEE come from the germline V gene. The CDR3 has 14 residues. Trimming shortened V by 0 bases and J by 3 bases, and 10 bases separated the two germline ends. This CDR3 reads CASSLAEGLYEQYF. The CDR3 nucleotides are TGTGCCAGCAGCTTGGCCGAGGGGCTCTACGAGCAGTACTTC.

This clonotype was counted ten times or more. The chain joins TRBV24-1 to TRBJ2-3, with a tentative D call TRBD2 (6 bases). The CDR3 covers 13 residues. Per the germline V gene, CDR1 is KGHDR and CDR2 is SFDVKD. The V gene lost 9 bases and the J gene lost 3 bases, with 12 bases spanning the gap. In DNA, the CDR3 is TGTGCCACCGTCGGGAGTGTGACAGATACGCAGTATTTT. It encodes CATVGSVTDTQYF.

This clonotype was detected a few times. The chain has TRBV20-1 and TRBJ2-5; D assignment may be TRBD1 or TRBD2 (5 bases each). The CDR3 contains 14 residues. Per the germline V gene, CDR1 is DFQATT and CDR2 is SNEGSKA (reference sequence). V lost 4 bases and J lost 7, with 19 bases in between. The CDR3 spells CSATGTPPIGTQYF. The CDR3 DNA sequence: TGCAGTGCTACCGGGACCCCTCCCATAGGGACCCAGTACTTC.

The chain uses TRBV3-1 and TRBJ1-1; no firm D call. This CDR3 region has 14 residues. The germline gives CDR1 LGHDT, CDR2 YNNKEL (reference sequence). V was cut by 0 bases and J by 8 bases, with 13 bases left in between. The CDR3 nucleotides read TGTGCCAGCAGCCAAGATCTGGGAGGGCCCGAAGCTTTCTTT. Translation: CASSQDLGGPEAFF.